Sequencing of this T cell receptor beta chain was carried out in a study of blood T cell repertoires in COVID-19. Study as a whole: Acute and convalescent COVID-19 specimens originated in the United States, Italy and Spain. Sample material is recorded as cDNA or gDNA derived from T cells, B-cell-depleted T cells, or PBMCs.

The CDR3 extends over 16 amino acids. Germline trimming cut 2 bases from V and 0 bases from J; bases unmatched to any gene: 4. Germline CDR1 reads MGHRA; CDR2 reads YSYEKL. Per the study methods: From reference gene primer amplification, estimates of nucleated cell counts were derived. The repertoire was sequenced with immunoSEQ multiplex PCR; TCRdb's copy has only in-frame clones and lacks some. V and J calls and clone size are as listed in that table; D and trimming were resolved from the DNA. The repertoire holds 200,000 to 250,000 clones, with around 80% as singletons. Specimen: peripheral blood. The origin of this receptor is a woman aged 65 to 85 with acute or convalescent COVID-19. The chain combines TRBV4-1 with TRBJ2-5, with 9 bases fitting TRBD2. The CDR3, as DNA: TGCGCCAGCAGCCAAAATAGCGGGGGATACCAAGAGACCCAGTACTTC. Translation gives CASSQNSGGYQETQYF.